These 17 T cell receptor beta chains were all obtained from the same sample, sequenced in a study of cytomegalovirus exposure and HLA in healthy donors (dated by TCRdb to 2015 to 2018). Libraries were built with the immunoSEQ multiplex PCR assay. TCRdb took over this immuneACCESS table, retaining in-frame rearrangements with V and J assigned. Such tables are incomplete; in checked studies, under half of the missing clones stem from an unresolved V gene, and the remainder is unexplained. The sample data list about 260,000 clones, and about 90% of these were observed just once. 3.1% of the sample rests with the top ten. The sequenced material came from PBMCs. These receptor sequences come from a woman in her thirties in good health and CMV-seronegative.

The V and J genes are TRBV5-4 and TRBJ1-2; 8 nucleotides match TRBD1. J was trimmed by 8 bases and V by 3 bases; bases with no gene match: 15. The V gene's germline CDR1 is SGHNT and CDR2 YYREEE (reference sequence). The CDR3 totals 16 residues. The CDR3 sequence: CASSSATDGQGKGYTF. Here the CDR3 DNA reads TGTGCCAGCAGCTCAGCAACCGACGGACAGGGAAAAGGCTACACCTTC.

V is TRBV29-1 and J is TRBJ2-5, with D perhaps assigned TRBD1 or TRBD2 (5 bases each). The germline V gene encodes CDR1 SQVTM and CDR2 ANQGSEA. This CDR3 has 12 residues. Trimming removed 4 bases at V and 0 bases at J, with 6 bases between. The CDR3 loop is CSVGGNQETQYF. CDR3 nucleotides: TGCAGCGTTGGGGGGAACCAAGAGACCCAGTACTTC.

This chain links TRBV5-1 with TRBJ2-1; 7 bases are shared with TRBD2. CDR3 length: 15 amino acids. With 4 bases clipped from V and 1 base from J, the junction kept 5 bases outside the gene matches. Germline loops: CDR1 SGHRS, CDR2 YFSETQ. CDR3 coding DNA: TGCGCCAGCAGCATGAGCGGGGATTCCTACAATGAGCAGTTCTTC. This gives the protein CASSMSGDSYNEQFF. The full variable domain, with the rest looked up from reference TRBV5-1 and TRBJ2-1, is KAGVTQTPRYLIKTRGQQVTLSCSPISGHRSVSWYQQTPGQGLQFLFEYFSETQRNKGNFPGRFSGRQFSNSRSEMNVSTLELGDSALYLCASSMSGDSYNEQFFGPGTRLTVL.

The CDR3 region has the DNA TGTGCCAGTAGTCCAGCCCAGGGGGGCTATGGCTACACCTTC. Translating it yields CASSPAQGGYGYTF. The rearrangement links TRBV19 to TRBJ1-2, with TRBD1 identical over 7 bases. V shed 5 bases and J 4 bases; nucleotides not matched to a gene: 7. This CDR3 spans 14 amino acids. CDR1 and CDR2 from the germline V gene are LNHDA and SQIVND (reference sequence).

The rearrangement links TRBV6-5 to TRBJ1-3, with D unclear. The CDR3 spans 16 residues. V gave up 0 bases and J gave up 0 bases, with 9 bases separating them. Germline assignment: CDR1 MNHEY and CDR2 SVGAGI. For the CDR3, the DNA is TGTGCCAGCAGTTACTCGGCAGGCTTCTCTGGAAACACCATATATTTT. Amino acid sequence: CASSYSAGFSGNTIYF.

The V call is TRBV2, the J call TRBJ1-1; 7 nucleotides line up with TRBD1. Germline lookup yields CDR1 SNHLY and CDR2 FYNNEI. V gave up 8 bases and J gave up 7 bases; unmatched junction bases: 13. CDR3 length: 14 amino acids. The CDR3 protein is CASPTQGQDNEAFF. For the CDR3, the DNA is TGTGCCAGCCCTACCCAAGGACAGGACAATGAAGCTTTCTTT.

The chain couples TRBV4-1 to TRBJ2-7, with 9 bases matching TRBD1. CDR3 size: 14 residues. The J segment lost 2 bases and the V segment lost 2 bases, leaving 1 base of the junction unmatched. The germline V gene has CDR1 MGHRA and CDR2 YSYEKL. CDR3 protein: CASSQRQGAYEQYF. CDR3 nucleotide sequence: TGCGCCAGCAGCCAAAGACAGGGGGCCTACGAGCAGTACTTC.

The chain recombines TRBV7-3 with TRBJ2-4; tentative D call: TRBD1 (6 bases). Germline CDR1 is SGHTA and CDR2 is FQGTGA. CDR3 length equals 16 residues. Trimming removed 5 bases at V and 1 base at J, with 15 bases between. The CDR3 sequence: CASSLQGGTAKNIQYF. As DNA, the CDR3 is TGTGCCAGCAGCCTACAGGGTGGTACGGCCAAAAACATTCAGTACTTC. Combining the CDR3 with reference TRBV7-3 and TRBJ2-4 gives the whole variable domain GAGVSQTPSNKVTEKGKYVELRCDPISGHTALYWYRQSLGQGPEFLIYFQGTGAADDSGLPNDRFFAVRPEGSVSTLKIQRTERGDSAVYLCASSLQGGTAKNIQYFGAGTRLSVL.

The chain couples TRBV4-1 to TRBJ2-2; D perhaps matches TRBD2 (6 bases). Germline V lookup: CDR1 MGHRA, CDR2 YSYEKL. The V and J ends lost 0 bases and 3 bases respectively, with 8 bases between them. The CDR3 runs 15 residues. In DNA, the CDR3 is TGCGCCAGCAGCCAAGACGCTAGCGACACCGGGGAGCTGTTTTTT. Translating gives CASSQDASDTGELFF.

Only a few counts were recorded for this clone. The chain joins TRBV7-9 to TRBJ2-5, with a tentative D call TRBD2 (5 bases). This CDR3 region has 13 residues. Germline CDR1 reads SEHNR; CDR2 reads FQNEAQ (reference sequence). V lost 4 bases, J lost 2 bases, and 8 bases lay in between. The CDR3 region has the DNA TGTGCCAGCAGCTCGACTATGCAAGAGACCCAGTACTTC. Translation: CASSSTMQETQYF.

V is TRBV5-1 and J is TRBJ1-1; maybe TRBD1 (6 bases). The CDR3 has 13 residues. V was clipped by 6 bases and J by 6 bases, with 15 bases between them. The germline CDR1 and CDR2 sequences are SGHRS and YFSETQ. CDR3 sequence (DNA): TGCGCCAGCACCGAGGGGGACGGGGCTGAAGCTTTCTTT. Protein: CASTEGDGAEAFF.

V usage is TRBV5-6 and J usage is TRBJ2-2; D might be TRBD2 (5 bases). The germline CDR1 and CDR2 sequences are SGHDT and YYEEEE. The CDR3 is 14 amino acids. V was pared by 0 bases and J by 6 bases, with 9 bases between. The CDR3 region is CASSLDYGAGELFF. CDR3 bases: TGTGCCAGCAGCTTGGACTACGGGGCCGGGGAGCTGTTTTTT.

The CDR3 here is CAIRRNRGLDYEQYF. As DNA, the CDR3 is TGTGCCATACGCAGAAACAGGGGTCTGGACTACGAGCAGTACTTC. The chain is built from TRBV28 and TRBJ2-7; 7 bases align to TRBD1. V shed 10 bases, J shed 3 bases, and the junction held 15 bases outside the gene matches. The length of the CDR3 is 15 residues. Germline CDR1 MDHEN, CDR2 SYDVKM.

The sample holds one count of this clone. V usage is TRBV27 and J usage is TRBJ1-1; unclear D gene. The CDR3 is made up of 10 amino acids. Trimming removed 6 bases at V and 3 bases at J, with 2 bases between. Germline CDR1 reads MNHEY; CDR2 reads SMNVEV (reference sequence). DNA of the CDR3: TGTGCCAGCAGCGACACTGAAGCTTTCTTT. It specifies CASSDTEAFF.

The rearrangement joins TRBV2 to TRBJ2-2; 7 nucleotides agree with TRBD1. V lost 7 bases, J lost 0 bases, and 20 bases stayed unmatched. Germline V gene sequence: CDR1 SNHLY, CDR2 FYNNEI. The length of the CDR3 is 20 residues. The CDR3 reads CASTHHGTAEGAANTGELFF. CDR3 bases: TGTGCCAGCACTCACCACGGGACAGCAGAAGGAGCTGCGAACACCGGGGAGCTGTTTTTT.

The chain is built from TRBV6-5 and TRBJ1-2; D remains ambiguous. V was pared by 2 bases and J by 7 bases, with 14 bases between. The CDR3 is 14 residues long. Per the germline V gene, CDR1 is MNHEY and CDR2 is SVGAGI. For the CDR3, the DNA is TGTGCCAGCAGTTACGGGCTCGGTTCAGGTGGCTACACCTTC. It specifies CASSYGLGSGGYTF.

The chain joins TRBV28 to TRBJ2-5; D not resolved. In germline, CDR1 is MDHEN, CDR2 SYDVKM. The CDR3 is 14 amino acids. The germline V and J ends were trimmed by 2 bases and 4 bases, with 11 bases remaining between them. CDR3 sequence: CASSLDTKGETQYF. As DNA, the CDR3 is TGTGCCAGCAGTTTAGACACGAAAGGAGAGACCCAGTACTTC.